The T cell receptor beta chain described here comes from a study of radiotherapy plus CTLA-4 blockade in lung cancer. Study in general: Objective responses emerged in under 20% of patients, and 25% to 40% attained disease control. Study outcomes and limitations: Expansion of tumor-derived TCR clones was observed in blood after radiotherapy plus ipilimumab.

This clone turned up a few times. What it recognizes is unknown. CDR3 length: 18 amino acids. Germline V gene sequence: CDR1 SGHRS, CDR2 YFSETQ. V gave up 4 bases and J gave up 0 bases; unmatched junction bases: 9. The data were produced by immunoSEQ multiplex PCR, yet TCRdb's version contains in-frame clones alone and is incomplete. The sample has 95,000 to 150,000 clones, 80% to 90% seen once. Here the sequenced sample was peripheral blood, taken from a patient treated with radiotherapy plus ipilimumab. V is TRBV5-1 and J is TRBJ2-6; 8 nucleotides agree with TRBD2. The source of this sequence is a human donor with non-small cell lung cancer that progressed on radiotherapy plus ipilimumab. The CDR3 sequence is CASSPGGTRTSGANVLTF. As DNA, the CDR3 is TGCGCCAGCAGCCCGGGGGGGACAAGGACCTCTGGGGCCAACGTCCTGACTTTC. Using reference TRBV5-1 and TRBJ2-6 for the parts outside the CDR3, the full variable domain is KAGVTQTPRYLIKTRGQQVTLSCSPISGHRSVSWYQQTPGQGLQFLFEYFSETQRNKGNFPGRFSGRQFSNSRSEMNVSTLELGDSALYLCASSPGGTRTSGANVLTFGAGSRLTVL.